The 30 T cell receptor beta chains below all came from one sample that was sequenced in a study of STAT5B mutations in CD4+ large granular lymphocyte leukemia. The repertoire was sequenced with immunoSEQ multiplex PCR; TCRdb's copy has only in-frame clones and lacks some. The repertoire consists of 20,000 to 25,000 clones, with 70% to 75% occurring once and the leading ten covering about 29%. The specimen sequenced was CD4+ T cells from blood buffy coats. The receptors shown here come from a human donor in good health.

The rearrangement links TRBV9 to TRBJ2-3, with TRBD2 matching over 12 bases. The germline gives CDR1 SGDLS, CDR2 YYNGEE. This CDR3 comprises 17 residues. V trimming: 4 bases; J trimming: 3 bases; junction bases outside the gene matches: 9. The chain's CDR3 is CASSSGLAGSGTDTQYF. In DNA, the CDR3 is TGTGCCAGCAGCTCTGGACTAGCGGGAAGCGGAACAGATACGCAGTATTTT.

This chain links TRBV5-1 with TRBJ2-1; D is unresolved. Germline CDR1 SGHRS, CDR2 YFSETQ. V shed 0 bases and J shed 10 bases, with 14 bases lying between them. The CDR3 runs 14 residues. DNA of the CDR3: TGCGCCAGCAGCTTGGAGTCTAGTCCACCGGAGCAGTTCTTC. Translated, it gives CASSLESSPPEQFF.

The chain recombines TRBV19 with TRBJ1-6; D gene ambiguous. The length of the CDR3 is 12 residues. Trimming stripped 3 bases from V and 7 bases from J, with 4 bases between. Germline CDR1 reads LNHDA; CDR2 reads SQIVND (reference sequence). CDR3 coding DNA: TGTGCCAGTAGTATGGGGAATTCACCCCTCCACTTT. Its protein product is CASSMGNSPLHF.

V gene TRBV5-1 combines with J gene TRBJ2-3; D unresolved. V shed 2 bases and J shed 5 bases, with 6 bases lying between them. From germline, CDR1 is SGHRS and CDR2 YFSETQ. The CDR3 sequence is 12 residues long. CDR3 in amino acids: CASSFTQDTQYF. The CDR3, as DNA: TGCGCCAGCAGCTTTACGCAAGATACGCAGTATTTT.

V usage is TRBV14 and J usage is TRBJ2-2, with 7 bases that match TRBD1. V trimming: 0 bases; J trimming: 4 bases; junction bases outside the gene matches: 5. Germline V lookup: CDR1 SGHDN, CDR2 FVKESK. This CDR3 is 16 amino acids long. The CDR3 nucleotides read TGTGCCAGCAGCCAAGATGGGGGACAGCTCACCGGGGAGCTGTTTTTT. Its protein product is CASSQDGGQLTGELFF.

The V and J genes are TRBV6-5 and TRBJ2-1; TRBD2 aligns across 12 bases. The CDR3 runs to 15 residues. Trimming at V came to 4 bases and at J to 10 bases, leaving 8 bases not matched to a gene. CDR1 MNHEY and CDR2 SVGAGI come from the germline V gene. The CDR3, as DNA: TGTGCCAGCAGTTCCCTAGCGGGGGGGCCAGGGGAGCAGTTCTTC. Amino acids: CASSSLAGGPGEQFF.

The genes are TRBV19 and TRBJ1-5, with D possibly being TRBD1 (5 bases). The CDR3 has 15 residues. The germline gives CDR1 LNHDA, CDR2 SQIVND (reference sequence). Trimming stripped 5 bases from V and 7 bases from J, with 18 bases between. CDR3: CASSPGTVMEQPQHF. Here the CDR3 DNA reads TGTGCCAGTAGTCCGGGGACGGTCATGGAACAGCCCCAGCATTTT.

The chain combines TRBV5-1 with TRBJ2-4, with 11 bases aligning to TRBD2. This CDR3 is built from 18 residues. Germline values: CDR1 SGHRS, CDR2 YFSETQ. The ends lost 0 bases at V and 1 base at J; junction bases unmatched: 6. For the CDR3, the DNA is TGCGCCAGCAGCTTGGAATTAGCGGGAGGGCTGGCCAAAAACATTCAGTACTTC. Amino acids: CASSLELAGGLAKNIQYF.

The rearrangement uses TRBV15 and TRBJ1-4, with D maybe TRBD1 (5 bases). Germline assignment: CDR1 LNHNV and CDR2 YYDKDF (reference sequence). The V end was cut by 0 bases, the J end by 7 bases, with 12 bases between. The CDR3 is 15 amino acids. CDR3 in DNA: TGTGCCACCAGCAGAGATCAGGGTTTGGGTGAAAAACTGTTTTTT. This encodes CATSRDQGLGEKLFF.

Here the CDR3 reads CASSLGDKGNTIYF. CDR3 DNA sequence: TGTGCCAGCAGCTTAGGGGACAAGGGAAACACCATATATTTT. The V gene is TRBV7-2, the J gene TRBJ1-3; possibly TRBD1 for D (6 bases). Germline loops: CDR1 SGHTA, CDR2 FQGNSA. The germline V and J ends were trimmed by 1 base and 4 bases, with 8 bases remaining between them. The CDR3 sequence is 14 residues long.

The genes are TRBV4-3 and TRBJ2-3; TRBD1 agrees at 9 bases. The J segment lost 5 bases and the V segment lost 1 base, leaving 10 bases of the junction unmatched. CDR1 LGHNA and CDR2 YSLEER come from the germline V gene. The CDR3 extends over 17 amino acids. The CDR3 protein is CASSQVTSTGGLDTQYF. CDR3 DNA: TGCGCCAGCAGCCAAGTGACGTCAACAGGGGGCCTAGATACGCAGTATTTT.

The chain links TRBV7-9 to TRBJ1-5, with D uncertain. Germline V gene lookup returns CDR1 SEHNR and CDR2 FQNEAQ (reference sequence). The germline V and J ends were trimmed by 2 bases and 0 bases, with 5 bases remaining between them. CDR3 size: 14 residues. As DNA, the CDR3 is TGTGCCAGCAGCTTAAGCCATAGCAATCAGCCCCAGCATTTT. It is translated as CASSLSHSNQPQHF.

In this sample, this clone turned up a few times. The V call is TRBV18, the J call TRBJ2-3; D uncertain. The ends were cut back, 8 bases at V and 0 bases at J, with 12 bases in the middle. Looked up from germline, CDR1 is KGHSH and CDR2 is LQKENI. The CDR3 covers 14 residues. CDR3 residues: CASDRSTSTDTQYF. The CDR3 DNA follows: TGTGCCAGCGATAGATCCACTAGCACAGATACGCAGTATTTT.

The DNA of the CDR3 is TGCGCCAGCAGCCCTGGACTAGCGGGGGCCGGGGAGCTGTTTTTT. Its translation is CASSPGLAGAGELFF. This sequence joins TRBV4-1 and TRBJ2-2; 13 positions match TRBD2. The J segment lost 6 bases and the V segment lost 4 bases, leaving 2 bases of the junction unmatched. Germline V gives CDR1 MGHRA, CDR2 YSYEKL. This CDR3 is built from 15 residues.

CDR3 amino acids: CASSLAGGRVTEAFF. CDR3 sequence (DNA): TGTGCCAGCAGCTTAGCCGGGGGAAGAGTCACTGAAGCTTTCTTT. The chain carries TRBV7-9 and TRBJ1-1, with D possibly TRBD1 on 5 matching bases. Germline CDR1 reads SEHNR; CDR2 reads FQNEAQ (reference sequence). This CDR3 has 15 residues. The germline V and J ends were trimmed by 0 bases and 4 bases, with 12 bases remaining between them.

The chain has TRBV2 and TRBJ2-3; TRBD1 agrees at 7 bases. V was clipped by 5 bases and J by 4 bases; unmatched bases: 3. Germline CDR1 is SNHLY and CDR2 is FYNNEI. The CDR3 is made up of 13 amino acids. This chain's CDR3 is CASSTDRPDTQYF. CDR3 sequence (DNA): TGTGCCAGCAGTACGGACAGGCCAGATACGCAGTATTTT.

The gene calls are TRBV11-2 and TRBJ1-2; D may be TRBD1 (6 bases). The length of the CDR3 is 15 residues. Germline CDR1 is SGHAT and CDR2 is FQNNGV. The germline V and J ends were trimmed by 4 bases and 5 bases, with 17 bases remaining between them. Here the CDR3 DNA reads TGTGCCAGCAGCTCAATAAGGGGACACGCTTATGGCTACACCTTC. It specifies CASSSIRGHAYGYTF.

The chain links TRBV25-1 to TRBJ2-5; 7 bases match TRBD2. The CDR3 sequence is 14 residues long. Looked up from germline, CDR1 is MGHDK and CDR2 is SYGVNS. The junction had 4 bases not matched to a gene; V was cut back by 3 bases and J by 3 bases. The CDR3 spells CASSDPGGKETQYF. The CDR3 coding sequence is TGTGCCAGCAGTGACCCGGGAGGCAAAGAGACCCAGTACTTC.

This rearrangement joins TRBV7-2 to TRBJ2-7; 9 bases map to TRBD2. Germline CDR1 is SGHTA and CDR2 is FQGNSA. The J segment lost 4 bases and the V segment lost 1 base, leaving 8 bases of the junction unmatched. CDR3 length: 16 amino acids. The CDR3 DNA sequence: TGTGCCAGCAGCTTAGAGTGGAAGCGGGGGGTGTACGAGCAGTACTTC. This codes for CASSLEWKRGVYEQYF.

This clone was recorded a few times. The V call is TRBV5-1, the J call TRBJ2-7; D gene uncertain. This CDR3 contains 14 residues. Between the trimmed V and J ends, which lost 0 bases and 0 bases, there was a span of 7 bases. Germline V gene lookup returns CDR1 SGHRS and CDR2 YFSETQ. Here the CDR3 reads CASSLDPGSYEQYF. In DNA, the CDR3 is TGCGCCAGCAGCTTGGACCCAGGCTCCTACGAGCAGTACTTC. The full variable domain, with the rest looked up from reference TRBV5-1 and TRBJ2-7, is KAGVTQTPRYLIKTRGQQVTLSCSPISGHRSVSWYQQTPGQGLQFLFEYFSETQRNKGNFPGRFSGRQFSNSRSEMNVSTLELGDSALYLCASSLDPGSYEQYFGPGTRLTVT.

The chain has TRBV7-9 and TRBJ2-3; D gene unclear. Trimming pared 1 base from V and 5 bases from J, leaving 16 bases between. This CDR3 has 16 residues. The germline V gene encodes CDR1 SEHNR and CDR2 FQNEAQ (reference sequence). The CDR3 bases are TGTGCCAGCAGCTTAGGTTCGGCAGGCTTTATAGATACGCAGTATTTT. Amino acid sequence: CASSLGSAGFIDTQYF.

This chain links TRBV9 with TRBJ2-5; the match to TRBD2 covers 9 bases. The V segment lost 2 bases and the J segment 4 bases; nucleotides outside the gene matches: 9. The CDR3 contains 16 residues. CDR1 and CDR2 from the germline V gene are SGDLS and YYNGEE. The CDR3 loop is CASSVMSGGQGETQYF. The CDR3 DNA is TGTGCCAGCAGCGTGATGAGCGGGGGGCAGGGAGAGACCCAGTACTTC.

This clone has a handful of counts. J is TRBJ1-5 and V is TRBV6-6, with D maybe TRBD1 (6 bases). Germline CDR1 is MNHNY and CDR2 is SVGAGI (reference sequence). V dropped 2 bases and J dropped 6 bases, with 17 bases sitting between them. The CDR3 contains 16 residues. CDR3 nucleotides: TGTGCCAGCAGTTACAATGGGGGCTCTCGGGGTCAGCCCCAGCATTTT. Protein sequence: CASSYNGGSRGQPQHF.

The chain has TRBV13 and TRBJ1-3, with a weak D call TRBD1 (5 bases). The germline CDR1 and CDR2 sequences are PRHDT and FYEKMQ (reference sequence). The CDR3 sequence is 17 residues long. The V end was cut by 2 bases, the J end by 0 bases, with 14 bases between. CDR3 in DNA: TGTGCCAGCAGCTTACGGTCGGGACCGCGCTCTGGAAACACCATATATTTT. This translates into CASSLRSGPRSGNTIYF.

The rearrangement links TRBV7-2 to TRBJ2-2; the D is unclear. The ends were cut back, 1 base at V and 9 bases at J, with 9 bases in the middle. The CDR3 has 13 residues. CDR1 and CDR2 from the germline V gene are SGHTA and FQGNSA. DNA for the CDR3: TGTGCCAGCAGCTTAGGACCCGGCCGGGAGCTGTTTTTT. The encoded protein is CASSLGPGRELFF.

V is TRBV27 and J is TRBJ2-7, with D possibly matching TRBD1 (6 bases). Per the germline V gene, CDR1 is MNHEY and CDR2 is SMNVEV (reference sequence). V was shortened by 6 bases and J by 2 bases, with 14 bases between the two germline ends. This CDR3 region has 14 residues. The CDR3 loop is CASSPGAGAYEQYF. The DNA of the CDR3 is TGTGCCAGCAGCCCCGGAGCAGGGGCCTACGAGCAGTACTTC.

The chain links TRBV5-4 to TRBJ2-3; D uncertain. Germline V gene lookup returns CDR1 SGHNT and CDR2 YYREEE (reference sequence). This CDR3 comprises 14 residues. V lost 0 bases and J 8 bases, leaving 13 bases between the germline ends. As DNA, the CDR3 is TGTGCCAGCAGCTTGGTGGGCAGCCCGGGTACGCAGTATTTT. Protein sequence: CASSLVGSPGTQYF.

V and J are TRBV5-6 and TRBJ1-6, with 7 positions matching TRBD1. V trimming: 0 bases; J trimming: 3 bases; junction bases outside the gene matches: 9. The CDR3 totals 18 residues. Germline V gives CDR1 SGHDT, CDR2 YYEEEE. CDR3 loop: CASSLGQGSGSYNSPLHF. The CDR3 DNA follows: TGTGCCAGCAGCTTGGGACAGGGTTCCGGCAGCTATAATTCACCCCTCCACTTT. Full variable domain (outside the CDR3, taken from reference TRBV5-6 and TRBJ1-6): DAGVTQSPTHLIKTRGQQVTLRCSPKSGHDTVSWYQQALGQGPQFIFQYYEEEERQRGNFPDRFSGHQFPNYSSELNVNALLLGDSALYLCASSLGQGSGSYNSPLHFGNGTRLTVT.

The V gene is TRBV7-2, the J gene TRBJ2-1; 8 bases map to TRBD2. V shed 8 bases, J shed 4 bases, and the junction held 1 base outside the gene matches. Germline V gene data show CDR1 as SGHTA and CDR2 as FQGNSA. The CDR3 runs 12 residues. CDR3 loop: CASERGYNEQFF. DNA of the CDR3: TGTGCCAGCGAGCGGGGGTACAATGAGCAGTTCTTC.

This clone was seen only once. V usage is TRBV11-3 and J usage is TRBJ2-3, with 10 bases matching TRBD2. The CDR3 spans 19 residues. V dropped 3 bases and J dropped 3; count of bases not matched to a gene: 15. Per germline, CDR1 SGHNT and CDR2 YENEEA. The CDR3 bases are TGTGCCAGCAGCTTGGGCGCGAGGCTAGCGGGAGATGGTACAGATACGCAGTATTTT. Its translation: CASSLGARLAGDGTDTQYF.